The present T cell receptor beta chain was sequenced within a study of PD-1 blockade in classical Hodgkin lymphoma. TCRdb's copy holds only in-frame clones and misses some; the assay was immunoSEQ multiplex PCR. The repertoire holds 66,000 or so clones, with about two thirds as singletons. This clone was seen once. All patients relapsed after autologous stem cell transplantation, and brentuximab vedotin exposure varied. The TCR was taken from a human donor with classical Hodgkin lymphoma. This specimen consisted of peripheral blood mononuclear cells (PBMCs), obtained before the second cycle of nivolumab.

The CDR3 nucleotides read TGTGCCAGCAGCTTGCCCGGGGCCATCGATGGCTACACCTTC. Its protein is CASSLPGAIDGYTF. The chain uses TRBV5-4 and TRBJ1-2, with D perhaps TRBD1 (5 bases). This CDR3 has 14 residues. The V and J ends lost 1 base and 6 bases respectively, with 13 bases between them. The germline gives CDR1 SGHNT, CDR2 YYREEE (reference sequence).